These 16 T cell receptor beta chains originate from one sample sequenced in a study of patients and donors after allogeneic stem cell transplantation. TCRdb re-derived calls from the RT-PCR reads in MiXCR, one entry per CDR3 protein. The sample holds about 410,000 distinct CDR3 sequences, more than 15% seen once. Input material: blood, either unsorted or a sorted T cell fraction (not recorded which). The receptor set was obtained from a human donor who was either an allogeneic HSCT recipient or a stem cell or donor lymphocyte infusion donor (not recorded which). It is not recorded whose cells these are; they may come from a transplant donor.

This clonotype turned up a few times. DNA of the CDR3: TGCGCCAGCAGCCAGGCGGACAGGTCTTTCGGAAACACCATATATTTT. As protein: CASSQADRSFGNTIYF. The chain employs TRBV4-3 and TRBJ1-3; 7 bases are a match to TRBD1. V shed 3 bases, J shed 4 bases, and the junction held 9 bases outside the gene matches. From germline, CDR1 is LGHNA and CDR2 YSLEER. The CDR3 extends over 16 amino acids.

This chain uses TRBV13 with TRBJ2-3; TRBD2 matches at 11 bases. V shed 4 bases, J shed 2 bases, and the junction held 11 bases outside the gene matches. The germline CDR1 and CDR2 sequences are PRHDT and FYEKMQ (reference sequence). The CDR3 has 18 residues. CDR3 protein: CASSYPRLAGRNTDTQYF. The CDR3 DNA follows: TGTGCCAGCAGCTACCCGAGACTAGCGGGGCGAAACACAGATACGCAGTATTTT.

There are many counts of this clonotype. V is TRBV29-1 and J is TRBJ2-7, with D unclear. V lost 2 bases, J lost 7 bases, and 9 bases lay in between. From germline, CDR1 is SQVTM and CDR2 ANQGSEA. This CDR3 has 11 amino acids. The CDR3 sequence is CSVELGIEQYF. The CDR3 DNA follows: TGCAGCGTTGAATTAGGGATAGAGCAGTACTTC.

CDR3 in DNA: TGTGCCAGCAGCCCCTCGGACGGTACCTACGAGCAGTACTTC. This translates into CASSPSDGTYEQYF. The rearrangement joins TRBV13 to TRBJ2-7; D uncertain. The length of the CDR3 is 14 residues. CDR1 is PRHDT and CDR2 is FYEKMQ in the germline V gene (reference sequence). Trimming removed 5 bases from V and 2 bases from J, with 13 bases in between.

The rearrangement uses TRBV27 and TRBJ2-5; D could derive from TRBD1 or TRBD2 (6 bases each). The CDR3 runs 15 residues. Germline CDR1 reads MNHEY; CDR2 reads SMNVEV (reference sequence). Trimming took 0 bases from V and 3 from J, leaving 11 bases between them. The CDR3 DNA reads TGTGCCAGCAGTTTATCGGGGGGCAGGGAAGAGACCCAGTACTTC. Translated: CASSLSGGREETQYF.

V is TRBV4-1 and J is TRBJ2-1; D is unclear. This CDR3 is built from 19 residues. The germline V gene has CDR1 MGHRA and CDR2 YSYEKL. V was clipped by 0 bases and J by 0 bases, with 18 bases between them. Here the CDR3 reads CASSQEAISATFSYNEQFF. The CDR3 nucleotides are TGCGCCAGCAGCCAAGAGGCGATCAGCGCGACATTCTCCTACAATGAGCAGTTCTTC.

This clonotype has at least ten counts. V gene TRBV4-2 combines with J gene TRBJ2-3; 7 bases are shared with TRBD2. J gave up 1 base and V 0 bases, and 7 bases lay outside the gene matches. Germline loops: CDR1 LGHNA, CDR2 YNFKEQ. CDR3 length: 17 amino acids. CDR3 in amino acids: CASSQDLNAGGTDTQYF. The CDR3 bases are TGTGCCAGCAGCCAAGATCTTAACGCGGGGGGCACAGATACGCAGTATTTT.

Only a few counts were recorded for this clonotype. CDR3 sequence: CASSRSGTDKETQYF. The DNA for the CDR3 is TGCGCCAGCAGCCGATCCGGGACAGATAAAGAGACCCAGTACTTC. The chain employs TRBV4-1 and TRBJ2-5, with 7 bases that match TRBD1. The CDR3 is made up of 15 amino acids. The germline gives CDR1 MGHRA, CDR2 YSYEKL. V shed 4 bases and J 3 bases; nucleotides not matched to a gene: 8.

This rearrangement joins TRBV7-3 to TRBJ2-5; perhaps TRBD2 as D (5 bases). Germline V gives CDR1 SGHTA, CDR2 FQGTGA. Trimming took off 2 bases at V and 1 base at J, with 11 bases between the two ends. This CDR3 has 15 residues. The CDR3 spells CASSLGGRRQETQYF. The CDR3 nucleotides read TGTGCCAGCAGCTTAGGAGGAAGGCGCCAAGAGACCCAGTACTTC. Full variable domain (outside the CDR3, taken from reference TRBV7-3 and TRBJ2-5): GAGVSQTPSNKVTEKGKYVELRCDPISGHTALYWYRQSLGQGPEFLIYFQGTGAADDSGLPNDRFFAVRPEGSVSTLKIQRTERGDSAVYLCASSLGGRRQETQYFGPGTRLLVL.

The sample holds many counts of this clonotype. The chain links TRBV12-3 or TRBV12-4 to TRBJ2-7; no clear D gene. The CDR3 spans 13 residues. The V end was cut by 5 bases, the J end by 6 bases, with 14 bases between. This CDR3 reads CASSLRSPLEQYF. The DNA for the CDR3 is TGTGCCAGCAGTCTCCGCTCGCCCCTCGAGCAGTACTTC.

This chain joins TRBV20-1 and TRBJ1-4; D is uncertain. This CDR3 is built from 15 residues. Germline V CDR1 and CDR2: DFQATT, SNEGSKA (reference sequence). The V end was cut by 0 bases, the J end by 6 bases, with 14 bases between. The CDR3 protein is CSARDLGLVDEKLFF. Here the CDR3 DNA reads TGCAGTGCTAGAGATCTCGGCCTGGTTGATGAAAAACTGTTTTTT.

This rearrangement joins TRBV20-1 to TRBJ1-2, with 7 bases that match TRBD1. Germline V gives CDR1 DFQATT, CDR2 SNEGSKA (reference sequence). The CDR3 totals 13 residues. V gave up 6 bases and J gave up 10 bases; unmatched junction bases: 14. The CDR3, as DNA: TGCAGTGCCACTAGAGGGACAGTTGGGTCCTACACCTTC. It codes for CSATRGTVGSYTF.

V gene TRBV18 combines with J gene TRBJ2-3; D may be TRBD2 (6 bases). The CDR3 totals 14 residues. V was pared by 2 bases and J by 4 bases, with 10 bases between. Germline loops: CDR1 KGHSH, CDR2 LQKENI. The CDR3 here is CASSPELAADTQYF. DNA for the CDR3: TGTGCCAGCTCACCAGAACTAGCCGCAGATACGCAGTATTTT.

This clonotype was seen a few times. The chain employs TRBV29-1 and TRBJ1-3; TRBD1 matches 7 bases. CDR1 is SQVTM, CDR2 ANQGSEA, per germline. V lost 5 bases to trimming and J lost 0 bases; unmatched junction nucleotides: 7. CDR3 size: 15 residues. CDR3 coding DNA: TGCAGCGTTAGAGGACAGGAAAGCTCTGGAAACACCATATATTTT. The encoded protein is CSVRGQESSGNTIYF.

This clonotype has a handful of counts. The chain employs TRBV2 and TRBJ2-7, with 7 bases matching TRBD1. This CDR3 comprises 11 residues. V shed 10 bases and J 4 bases; nucleotides not matched to a gene: 4. Germline CDR1 SNHLY, CDR2 FYNNEI. CDR3 protein: CATRGQYEQYF. CDR3 bases: TGTGCCACCCGGGGACAGTACGAGCAGTACTTC.

This clonotype was counted ten times or more. This chain connects TRBV25-1 to TRBJ1-1; D is ambiguous. CDR1 MGHDK and CDR2 SYGVNS come from the germline V gene. The CDR3 has 15 residues. The V and J ends lost 1 base and 2 bases respectively, with 11 bases between them. DNA for the CDR3: TGTGCCAGCAGTGAATTCGGGAGTCCTAACACTGAAGCTTTCTTT. Its protein product is CASSEFGSPNTEAFF.